The 14 T cell receptor beta chains presented below share a single source sample, sequenced in a study. TCRdb independently ran MiXCR on the 5' RACE reads; one entry per CDR3 protein. In the table there are approximately 6,000 distinct CDR3 sequences, approximately 69% of which are singletons. Sequencing used memory CD4+ T cells sorted from a lymph node. Regarding subset: memory CD4+ T cells, CD4+CD45RO+CD25-. These receptor sequences come from a female donor with breast cancer.

V is TRBV29-1 and J is TRBJ1-1; D possibly corresponds to TRBD1 (6 bases). V was trimmed by 4 bases and J by 4 bases, leaving 16 bases between them. Germline CDR1 reads SQVTM; CDR2 reads ANQGSEA. The CDR3 extends over 14 amino acids. The CDR3 nucleotides are TGCAGCGTTGCCACGTTACAGGGAGGCACTGAAGCTTTCTTT. This codes for CSVATLQGGTEAFF.

V gene TRBV11-2 combines with J gene TRBJ2-2; 10 nucleotides agree with TRBD2. The CDR3 length is 17 residues. Losses at the gene ends were 3 bases for V and 10 bases for J; bases not matched to a gene: 14. Looked up from germline, CDR1 is SGHAT and CDR2 is FQNNGV. As DNA, the CDR3 is TGTGCCAGCAGCTTCAGGACTAGCGGATATGACACCAAGGAGCTGTTTTTT. Translated, it gives CASSFRTSGYDTKELFF.

This chain joins TRBV6-1 and TRBJ1-3; 9 bases are shared with TRBD1. Trimming removed 4 bases from V and 2 bases from J; junction bases left unmatched: 3. The CDR3 is 15 residues long. Per the germline V gene, CDR1 is MNHNS and CDR2 is SASEGT. The CDR3 DNA follows: TGTGCCAGCAGTGCCTGGACAGGGGCTGGAAACACCATATATTTT. It is translated as CASSAWTGAGNTIYF.

V and J are TRBV20-1 and TRBJ1-2; no firm D call. The CDR3 length is 13 residues. Germline V gives CDR1 DFQATT, CDR2 SNEGSKA (reference sequence). V gave up 2 bases and J gave up 4 bases, with 11 bases separating them. The CDR3 DNA reads TGCAGTGCTAGAAATAGGGCTTTCTATGGCTACACCTTC. It codes for CSARNRAFYGYTF.

The chain couples TRBV12-3 or TRBV12-4 to TRBJ1-2; D is perhaps TRBD1 (5 bases). The CDR3 sequence is 13 residues long. With 3 bases removed from V and 4 bases from J, the gap between germline ends came to 9 bases. In DNA, the CDR3 is TGTGCCAGCAGTTTCGACAGCCGCTATGGCTACACCTTC. Translated, it gives CASSFDSRYGYTF.

This clonotype appeared a few times. This chain links TRBV7-3 with TRBJ2-3; no definite D call. The germline V and J ends were trimmed by 3 bases and 1 base, with 5 bases remaining between them. Looked up from germline, CDR1 is SGHTA and CDR2 is FQGTGA. The CDR3 loop spans 13 amino acids. The CDR3 DNA reads as TGTGCCAGCAGCTTCTCGGGCACAGATACGCAGTATTTT. Translation: CASSFSGTDTQYF.

The rearrangement links TRBV20-1 to TRBJ2-7; maybe TRBD2 (5 bases). V lost 3 bases, J lost 7 bases, and 10 bases lay in between. Germline assignment: CDR1 DFQATT and CDR2 SNEGSKA (reference sequence). The CDR3 is made up of 11 amino acids. CDR3 DNA sequence: TGCAGTGCTAGGGGAATAGCGGAGCAGTACTTC. As protein: CSARGIAEQYF.

The chain carries TRBV5-1 and TRBJ2-2, with D possibly being TRBD1 (5 bases). Between the trimmed V and J ends, which lost 7 bases and 1 base, there was a span of 11 bases. The CDR3 contains 14 residues. Per germline, CDR1 SGHRS and CDR2 YFSETQ. The CDR3 sequence: CASSLRGNTGELFF. The CDR3 region has the DNA TGCGCCAGCTCCCTAAGGGGGAACACCGGGGAGCTGTTTTTT.

CDR3 sequence (DNA): TGTGCCAGCAATCCGAGGGGGGCTAACTATGGCTACACCTTC. It codes for CASNPRGANYGYTF. The V gene is TRBV12-3 or TRBV12-4, the J gene TRBJ1-2; TRBD1 might be the D (6 bases). V shed 7 bases and J shed 0 bases, with 12 bases lying between them. The CDR3 is 14 residues long.

The chain employs TRBV5-1 and TRBJ1-1, with D uncertain. CDR1 and CDR2 (germline): SGHRS, YFSETQ. V lost 4 bases, J lost 3 bases, and 10 bases lay in between. There are 13 residues in the CDR3. The CDR3 DNA reads TGCGCCAGCAGCAGACAATTCGACACTGAAGCTTTCTTT. It is translated as CASSRQFDTEAFF. Based on the CDR3 plus reference TRBV5-1 and TRBJ1-1, the full variable domain is KAGVTQTPRYLIKTRGQQVTLSCSPISGHRSVSWYQQTPGQGLQFLFEYFSETQRNKGNFPGRFSGRQFSNSRSEMNVSTLELGDSALYLCASSRQFDTEAFFGQGTRLTVV.

This chain joins TRBV4-1 and TRBJ2-2, with D perhaps assigned TRBD1 or TRBD2 (5 bases each). Germline values: CDR1 MGHRA, CDR2 YSYEKL. The CDR3 totals 16 residues. The germline V and J ends were trimmed by 5 bases and 5 bases, with 18 bases remaining between them. CDR3 loop: CASSLAPGRNTGELFF. The CDR3 DNA sequence: TGCGCCAGCAGCTTAGCACCGGGACGTAATACCGGGGAGCTGTTTTTT.

This clonotype has a single count. V usage is TRBV12-3 or TRBV12-4 and J usage is TRBJ2-7; D is unresolved. This CDR3 is 13 amino acids long. Trimming cost V 3 bases and J 2 bases, with 8 bases left between them. In DNA form, the CDR3 reads TGTGCCAGCAGTTTTGGGATACCCTACGAGCAGTACTTC. Its protein is CASSFGIPYEQYF.

This clonotype showed up just once. The genes are TRBV6-5 and TRBJ2-7; 8 nucleotides align to TRBD1. Trimming cost V 2 bases and J 0 bases; bases outside gene matches: 12. This CDR3 spans 18 amino acids. Germline loops: CDR1 MNHEY, CDR2 SVGAGI. The CDR3 DNA sequence: TGTGCCAGCAGTTACACTGCACCGACAGGGGTAAGCTCCTACGAGCAGTACTTC. Protein: CASSYTAPTGVSSYEQYF.

This clonotype was recorded a few times. The chain recombines TRBV20-1 with TRBJ2-5; 11 bases map to TRBD2. This CDR3 contains 15 residues. The germline gives CDR1 DFQATT, CDR2 SNEGSKA (reference sequence). V gave up 5 bases and J gave up 5 bases; unmatched junction bases: 10. The DNA of the CDR3 is TGCAGTGCTGCCCTAGCGGGAGGCCTGGGGGAGACCCAGTACTTC. As protein: CSAALAGGLGETQYF.